The 8 T cell receptor beta chains in this list originate from one sample, sequenced in a study of T cells after yellow fever vaccination. TCRdb reanalysed the 5' RACE reads using MiXCR and keeps one entry per CDR3 protein. The sample contains some 670,000 distinct CDR3 sequences, roughly an eighth of which appear only once. The input for sequencing was PBMCs, taken on the day of the yellow fever booster vaccination. All receptors derive from a man younger than 45 who received the YFV17D yellow fever vaccine.

This clonotype has more than one count but fewer than ten. V and J are TRBV14 and TRBJ2-3; D gene uncertain. The V gene's germline CDR1 is SGHDN and CDR2 FVKESK. The CDR3 covers 10 residues. V was cut by 6 bases and J by 7 bases, with 5 bases left in between. CDR3 nucleotides: TGTGCCAGCAGTATCTATACGCAGTATTTT. Amino acids: CASSIYTQYF.

This clonotype was seen only a few times. The V gene is TRBV12-3 or TRBV12-4, the J gene TRBJ2-3, with TRBD2 matching 8 bases. J gave up 4 bases and V 6 bases, and 9 bases lay outside the gene matches. The CDR3 loop spans 15 amino acids. The CDR3 reads CASRQIGLAADTQYF. The CDR3 nucleotides are TGTGCCAGCAGACAGATTGGACTAGCTGCAGATACGCAGTATTTT.

The rearrangement uses TRBV14 and TRBJ1-6; no definite D call. The CDR3 is 15 amino acids. The germline V gene encodes CDR1 SGHDN and CDR2 FVKESK. Trimming removed 2 bases from V and 5 bases from J, with 10 bases in between. As DNA, the CDR3 is TGTGCCAGCAGCCAATTGGTCGGGAATAATTCACCCCTCCACTTT. It is translated as CASSQLVGNNSPLHF.

This chain joins TRBV24-1 and TRBJ2-1; 10 bases align to TRBD2. The junction had 9 bases not matched to a gene; V was cut back by 4 bases and J by 7 bases. Germline V gene data show CDR1 as KGHDR and CDR2 as SFDVKD. The CDR3 is made up of 16 amino acids. The CDR3 DNA sequence: TGTGCCACCAGTGAACCTTCTAGCGGGAGAGGGAATGAGCAGTTCTTC. Its protein is CATSEPSSGRGNEQFF.

There are many counts of this clonotype. DNA of the CDR3: TGCAGTGCTAGGGGGAGGCTCGTGTCTTCCTACGAGCAGTACTTC. This gives the protein CSARGRLVSSYEQYF. The chain has TRBV20-1 and TRBJ2-7; D may be TRBD2 (6 bases). Germline-derived CDR1 and CDR2 are DFQATT and SNEGSKA (reference sequence). Trimming removed 3 bases from V and 1 base from J, with 16 bases in between. The CDR3 spans 15 residues.

Points on this clonotype: A junction end diverges from the germline sequence, so it may reflect a read error. The gene calls are TRBV29-1 and TRBJ2-5, with D maybe TRBD2 (5 bases). The germline CDR1 and CDR2 sequences are SQVTM and ANQGSEA. The CDR3 is 11 amino acids. CDR3 nucleotides: TGCAGCGTTGGCGTAAACCACCCCGGGAACTTC. Translating gives CSVGVNHPGNF.

The V gene is TRBV29-1, the J gene TRBJ2-5; weak D call: TRBD1 (6 bases). The germline V gene encodes CDR1 SQVTM and CDR2 ANQGSEA. V lost 5 bases and J lost 7, with 14 bases in between. The CDR3 is 12 residues long. The CDR3, as DNA: TGCAGCGTTAAACAGGGCCGGGCGACCCAGTACTTC. Protein: CSVKQGRATQYF.

This clonotype has more than one count but fewer than ten. The chain is built from TRBV20-1 and TRBJ2-5; D is uncertain. V was trimmed by 3 bases and J by 6 bases, leaving 8 bases between them. This CDR3 comprises 11 residues. CDR1 is DFQATT, CDR2 SNEGSKA, per germline (reference sequence). CDR3 protein: CSARPPQTQYF. The CDR3 DNA sequence: TGCAGTGCTAGGCCACCGCAGACCCAGTACTTC.